This entry is about one T cell receptor beta chain. What it binds is not known. Trimming pared 0 bases from V and 0 bases from J, leaving 2 bases between. CDR1 is PRHDT and CDR2 is FYEKMQ in the germline V gene (reference sequence). The CDR3 length is 13 residues. The repertoire was sequenced with immunoSEQ multiplex PCR; TCRdb's copy has only in-frame clones and lacks some. The data show roughly 200,000 clones, with approximately 90% seen just once and about 3.5% held by the top ten. These data are taken from a study of T cell responses to AZD1222 COVID-19 vaccine. Findings and caveats of the study: Baseline seropositivity occurred in only 5 or 6 AZD1222 recipients. Spike-specific TCRs gained breadth and depth after people received two AZD1222 doses. Donors were largely white British and mainly female; clonal diversity was possibly underestimated. None of the repertoires were sampled until the peak T cell response had passed.

The sample here was peripheral blood, taken 28 days after the second dose of the MenACWY control vaccine. The clonotype originates from an adult who received the MenACWY meningococcal vaccine as a control. The chain has TRBV13 and TRBJ1-1; D is undetermined. The CDR3 region is CASSLGVNTEAFF. In DNA form, the CDR3 reads TGTGCCAGCAGCTTAGGAGTGAACACTGAAGCTTTCTTT. Full variable domain (outside the CDR3, taken from reference TRBV13 and TRBJ1-1): AAGVIQSPRHLIKEKRETATLKCYPIPRHDTVYWYQQGPGQDPQFLISFYEKMQSDKGSIPDRFSAQQFSDYHSELNMSSLELGDSALYFCASSLGVNTEAFFGQGTRLTVV.